This T cell receptor beta chain was retrieved from a study of T cell changes during pregnancy in multiple sclerosis (dated by TCRdb to about 2019). A note on the overall study: Changes in the T cell repertoire over the course of pregnancy were examined in this study in women with multiple sclerosis.

For this clone: No cognate antigen has been identified for it. Per-base quality was not reported, and no clone a single base away is much larger than it.

Per the germline V gene, SGDLS is the CDR1 and YYNGEE is the CDR2. V trim: 4 bases; J trim: 0 bases; unmatched bases: 4. Taken from cysteine to phenylalanine, the CDR3 has 15 residues. Of the read, only the CDR3 DNA is kept; its 45 bases are in frame from base 1. Receptor amplification or capture employed the immunoSEQ multiplex PCR assay. TCRdb took this table from immuneACCESS and kept in-frame rearrangements with V and J called. Such tables lack part of the clones; where checked against another copy, unresolved V genes explain under half of the gap, and the rest is unexplained. The sample contains under 50,000 clones, about 93% of them found a single time. The top ten clonotypes cover 3.5% to 5% of the sample.

This sequence uses TRBV9 and TRBJ1-1; TRBD1 matches 9 bases in the middle. Source: CD8+ T cells from peripheral blood mononuclear cells, taken after pregnancy. This receptor was identified in a female donor with multiple sclerosis, enrolled in a pregnancy study. The DNA sequence follows: TGTGCCAGCAGCCCTCGGACAGGGGTGAACACTGAAGCTTTCTTT. Its amino acids are CASSPRTGVNTEAFF. The reference TRBV9 and TRBJ1-1 proteins fill in what lies around the CDR3, so the full variable domain reads DSGVTQTPKHLITATGQRVTLRCSPRSGDLSVYWYQQSLDQGLQFLIQYYNGEERAKGNILERFSAQQFPDLHSELNLSSLELGDSALYFCASSPRTGVNTEAFFGQGTRLTVV.